This is a list of T cell receptor beta chains from one sample in a study of human T cells and chemical hapten exposure. TCRdb called the RACE reads again in MiXCR, with one record for every CDR3 protein. The sample has around 260,000 distinct CDR3 sequences, over 8% seen once. The starting material was whole blood, obtained in connection with sensitization to the hapten diphenylcyclopropenone (DPC). These receptors all come from a woman aged 40 to 49 with alopecia areata. Some clones in this sample may be carry-over from other donors' samples. Each CDR3 is given with its conserved first and last residue. The D gene is left open where the match is weak. Some rows mark clone size as missing; the rest say once, few, many or name a class of expanded clone.

V: TRBV6-2/TRBV6-3
length: 13
J: TRBJ1-5
size: few
D: TRBD1
CDR3: CASQGQSNQPQHF
DNA: TGTGCCAGCCAGGGACAGTCCAATCAGCCCCAGCATTTT

V: TRBV20-1
length: 14
J: TRBJ2-7
size: .
D: TRBD1
CDR3: CSLHGDSSFYEQYF
DNA: TGCAGTTTACATGGGGACAGCTCCTTCTACGAGCAGTACTTC

V: TRBV2
length: 12
J: TRBJ2-3
size: many
D: .
CDR3: CASGDPADTQYF
DNA: TGTGCCAGCGGCGACCCGGCCGATACGCAGTATTTT

V: TRBV6-2/TRBV6-3
length: 15
J: TRBJ2-2
size: .
D: .
CDR3: CASRSETGRTGELFF
DNA: TGTGCCAGCAGATCAGAGACAGGTCGCACCGGGGAGCTGTTTTTT

V: TRBV27
length: 14
J: TRBJ2-7
size: .
D: TRBD1
CDR3: CASSLQGVWYEQYF
DNA: TGTGCCAGCAGTTTACAGGGGGTATGGTACGAGCAGTACTTC

V: TRBV27
length: 14
J: TRBJ1-5
size: many
D: .
CDR3: CASSPRPGNQPQHF
DNA: TGTGCCAGCAGTCCCCGCCCAGGCAATCAGCCCCAGCATTTT

V: TRBV5-5
length: 14
J: TRBJ2-3
size: .
D: .
CDR3: CASSLGGPSDTQYF
DNA: TGTGCCAGCAGCCTGGGGGGCCCCTCAGATACGCAGTATTTT

V: TRBV7-9
length: 16
J: TRBJ1-1
size: few
D: .
CDR3: CASSPQGSPRNTEAFF
DNA: TGTGCCAGCAGCCCCCAGGGGTCACCTCGGAACACTGAAGCTTTCTTT

V: TRBV29-1
length: 15
J: TRBJ2-3
size: many
D: .
CDR3: CSVRRTGMVTDTQYF
DNA: TGCAGCGTTCGTAGAACAGGGATGGTCACAGATACGCAGTATTTT

V: TRBV6-5
length: 13
J: TRBJ1-5
size: many
D: .
CDR3: CASSYSNRQPQHF
DNA: TGTGCCAGCAGTTACTCGAATCGTCAGCCCCAGCATTTT

V: TRBV20-1
length: 14
J: TRBJ2-3
size: many
D: TRBD2
CDR3: CRSIAGGVTDTQYF
DNA: TGCAGGAGCATAGCGGGAGGGGTCACAGATACGCAGTATTTT

V: TRBV11-2
length: 15
J: TRBJ2-1
size: many
D: .
CDR3: CASSLTGGSYNEQFF
DNA: TGTGCCAGCAGCTTAACAGGTGGTTCCTACAATGAGCAGTTCTTC

V: TRBV7-9
length: 15
J: TRBJ2-2
size: few
D: TRBD1
CDR3: CASSLLTGATGELFF
DNA: TGTGCCAGCAGCTTGTTGACAGGGGCAACGGGGGAGCTGTTTTTT

V: TRBV9
length: 14
J: TRBJ2-7
size: .
D: TRBD2
CDR3: CASSVSGSHYEQYF
DNA: TGTGCCAGCAGCGTAAGCGGGAGTCATTACGAGCAGTACTTC

V: TRBV28
length: 14
J: TRBJ2-7
size: .
D: TRBD1
CDR3: CASSSTGLGVEQYF
DNA: TGTGCCAGCAGTTCGACAGGGTTGGGGGTCGAGCAGTACTTC

V: TRBV28
length: 12
J: TRBJ1-5
size: many
D: .
CDR3: CASSGTNQPQHF
DNA: TGTGCCAGCTCGGGAACCAATCAGCCCCAGCATTTT

V: TRBV7-2
length: 12
J: TRBJ2-7
size: few
D: .
CDR3: CASSPTWDEQYF
DNA: TGTGCCAGCAGCCCCACCTGGGACGAGCAGTACTTC

V: TRBV4-1
length: 18
J: TRBJ1-6
size: .
D: .
CDR3: CASSQDPVGPRFMSPLHF
DNA: TGCGCCAGCAGCCAGGACCCCGTCGGACCCCGGTTTATGTCACCCCTCCACTTT

V: TRBV24-1
length: 15
J: TRBJ2-1
size: few
D: .
CDR3: CATSDPNRGGNEQFF
DNA: TGTGCCACCAGTGATCCGAACAGGGGAGGGAATGAGCAGTTCTTC

V: TRBV12-3/TRBV12-4
length: 12
J: TRBJ2-2
size: .
D: .
CDR3: CASFPNTGELFF
DNA: TGTGCCAGCTTCCCGAACACCGGGGAGCTGTTTTTT

V: TRBV6-2/TRBV6-3
length: 11
J: TRBJ2-1
size: many
D: .
CDR3: CASSWYNEQFF
DNA: TGTGCCAGCAGTTGGTACAATGAGCAGTTCTTC

V: TRBV28
length: 14
J: TRBJ1-2
size: many
D: .
CDR3: CASSLDARDYGYTF
DNA: TGTGCCAGCAGTCTGGACGCCCGAGACTATGGCTACACCTTC

V: TRBV27
length: 15
J: TRBJ2-7
size: many
D: .
CDR3: CASSSTQGARYEQYF
DNA: TGTGCCAGCAGTTCAACTCAGGGAGCCCGCTACGAGCAGTACTTC

V: TRBV20-1
length: 15
J: TRBJ2-7
size: .
D: .
CDR3: CSAPAAGFSSYEQYF
DNA: TGCAGTGCTCCGGCGGCGGGTTTTAGCTCCTACGAGCAGTACTTC

V: TRBV20-1
length: 12
J: TRBJ1-5
size: few
D: .
CDR3: CSASSGGQPQHF
DNA: TGCAGTGCCAGTTCGGGGGGTCAGCCCCAGCATTTT

V: TRBV2
length: 17
J: TRBJ2-1
size: few
D: TRBD2
CDR3: CASSGLAPSRSELEQFF
DNA: TGTGCCAGCAGTGGACTAGCGCCGAGCCGGTCAGAATTGGAGCAGTTCTTC

V: TRBV6-5
length: 14
J: TRBJ2-7
size: few
D: TRBD2
CDR3: CASSRLERGYEQYF
DNA: TGTGCCAGCAGCCGCCTGGAGCGGGGCTACGAGCAGTACTTC

V: TRBV20-1
length: 14
J: TRBJ1-5
size: few
D: .
CDR3: CSARDFQGTQPQHF
DNA: TGCAGTGCTAGAGATTTCCAGGGAACTCAGCCCCAGCATTTT

V: TRBV14
length: 12
J: TRBJ2-3
size: .
D: .
CDR3: CASSQAPPSQYF
DNA: TGTGCCAGCAGCCAAGCTCCCCCCTCGCAGTATTTT

V: TRBV7-9
length: 14
J: TRBJ2-3
size: few
D: .
CDR3: CASSLAAAWDTQYF
DNA: TGTGCCAGCAGCTTAGCCGCAGCTTGGGATACGCAGTATTTT

V: TRBV28
length: 19
J: TRBJ2-5
size: few
D: .
CDR3: CASSFRMQREGAPQETQYF
DNA: TGTGCCAGCAGTTTTAGGATGCAGAGGGAGGGGGCGCCCCAAGAGACCCAGTACTTC